Shown below are 17 T cell receptor beta chains from a single sample sequenced in a study of beta chain features in type 1 diabetes. Expressed TCRB transcripts were sequenced because the isolated RNA had all been reverse transcribed beforehand. Method: immunoSEQ multiplex PCR; TCRdb's copy keeps in-frame clones and lacks some. The data show 350,000 to 450,000 clones, more than 12% seen once. The sample comprised naive CD4+ T cells from blood. These receptors were taken from a woman aged 18-29 years in good health.

This clone has more than one count but fewer than ten. The chain has TRBV2 and TRBJ2-7; D perhaps matches TRBD2 (6 bases). The V and J ends lost 4 bases and 3 bases respectively, with 13 bases between them. The CDR3 has 14 residues. Germline CDR1 and CDR2: SNHLY and FYNNEI. CDR3: CASSVGGGYYEQYF. In DNA form, the CDR3 reads TGTGCCAGCAGTGTCGGGGGTGGCTACTACGAGCAGTACTTC.

This chain links TRBV28 with TRBJ2-2; D perhaps matches TRBD2 (5 bases). This CDR3 spans 13 amino acids. V lost 3 bases and J 4 bases, leaving 6 bases between the germline ends. Germline V lookup: CDR1 MDHEN, CDR2 SYDVKM. The DNA of the CDR3 is TGTGCCAGCAGTTTGGGAGTCACCGGGGAGCTGTTTTTT. Protein product: CASSLGVTGELFF.

The sample holds a few counts of this clone. The rearrangement links TRBV5-4 to TRBJ2-7; 7 bases fit TRBD1. Germline V gene data show CDR1 as SGHNT and CDR2 as YYREEE (reference sequence). V shed 4 bases and J 6 bases; nucleotides not matched to a gene: 10. CDR3 size: 14 residues. Here the CDR3 reads CASSLKTGTGEQYF. The CDR3 nucleotides are TGTGCCAGCAGCCTGAAGACAGGGACGGGCGAGCAGTACTTC. The variable domain in full, completed from reference TRBV5-4 and TRBJ2-7, reads ETGVTQSPTHLIKTRGQQVTLRCSSQSGHNTVSWYQQALGQGPQFIFQYYREEENGRGNFPPRFSGLQFPNYSSELNVNALELDDSALYLCASSLKTGTGEQYFGPGTRLTVT.

This clone was detected a few times. The chain employs TRBV11-2 and TRBJ1-2, with D possibly matching TRBD1 (6 bases). V shed 5 bases and J shed 8 bases, with 18 bases lying between them. CDR3 length: 14 residues. CDR1 and CDR2 from the germline V gene are SGHAT and FQNNGV. CDR3 nucleotides: TGTGCCAGCAGCCAACAGGGAGCCTTAGCGGGCTACACCTTC. Its translation is CASSQQGALAGYTF. Full variable domain (missing parts from reference TRBV11-2 and TRBJ1-2): EAGVAQSPRYKIIEKRQSVAFWCNPISGHATLYWYQQILGQGPKLLIQFQNNGVVDDSQLPKDRFSAERLKGVDSTLKIQPAKLEDSAVYLCASSQQGALAGYTFGSGTRLTVV.

V and J are TRBV28 and TRBJ2-7; possibly TRBD2 for D (6 bases). V lost 3 bases and J 2 bases, leaving 11 bases between the germline ends. The V gene's germline CDR1 is MDHEN and CDR2 SYDVKM. The CDR3 extends over 14 amino acids. The DNA for the CDR3 is TGTGCCAGCAGTTTTTGGCGGGAAACCTACGAGCAGTACTTC. It yields the protein CASSFWRETYEQYF.

The V and J genes are TRBV5-8 and TRBJ1-1; TRBD1 might be the D (5 bases). Between the trimmed V and J ends, which lost 3 bases and 4 bases, there was a span of 19 bases. Germline V gene lookup returns CDR1 SGHTS and CDR2 YDEGEE. The CDR3 consists of 16 residues. CDR3 in DNA: TGTGCCAGCAGCTGGGGCGAGGGGCCGGGAGTCACTGAAGCTTTCTTT. Translation gives CASSWGEGPGVTEAFF.

CDR3 sequence: CASSVGVGVSTDTQYF. CDR3 DNA: TGTGCCAGCAGCGTAGGGGTGGGAGTTTCCACAGATACGCAGTATTTT. The chain uses TRBV9 and TRBJ2-3; D perhaps matches TRBD2 (5 bases). Germline V gene sequence: CDR1 SGDLS, CDR2 YYNGEE. V gave up 0 bases and J gave up 2 bases, with 13 bases separating them. The CDR3 totals 16 residues.

This clone was counted only a few times. This chain joins TRBV7-9 and TRBJ2-1; TRBD2 is a possible D gene (6 bases). Trimming removed 3 bases from V and 7 bases from J, with 19 bases in between. This CDR3 is 16 amino acids long. Germline CDR1 is SEHNR and CDR2 is FQNEAQ (reference sequence). The CDR3 DNA sequence: TGTGCCAGCAGCTTCCGACGGCGGGACCCTTTTAATGAGCAGTTCTTC. As protein: CASSFRRRDPFNEQFF.

This clone has just a few counts. This chain connects TRBV5-1 to TRBJ2-1; the match to TRBD1 covers 7 bases. This CDR3 comprises 15 residues. The V gene end was trimmed by 5 bases and the J gene end by 6 bases; junction bases not matched to a gene: 11. CDR1 and CDR2 (germline): SGHRS, YFSETQ. The CDR3 protein is CASRETGTDLNEQFF. The CDR3 DNA follows: TGCGCCAGCAGGGAGACCGGGACAGATCTCAATGAGCAGTTCTTC.

The chain links TRBV28 to TRBJ2-7, with a weak D call TRBD2 (6 bases). Germline-derived CDR1 and CDR2 are MDHEN and SYDVKM. The CDR3 is 15 residues long. V was pared by 3 bases and J by 1 base, with 13 bases between. CDR3 sequence reads: CASSLGGPISYEQYF. The CDR3 DNA follows: TGTGCCAGCAGTTTGGGAGGTCCAATATCCTACGAGCAGTACTTC.

The rearrangement uses TRBV18 and TRBJ2-7, with a tentative D call TRBD1 (5 bases). In germline, CDR1 is KGHSH, CDR2 LQKENI. Trimming left V 0 bases short and J 5 bases short, with 11 bases between. The CDR3 covers 14 residues. CDR3: CASSPPQGLHEQYF. CDR3 DNA sequence: TGTGCCAGCTCACCACCTCAGGGATTACACGAGCAGTACTTC.

This clone was observed a single time. The chain is built from TRBV7-9 and TRBJ1-2; D unresolved. There are 13 residues in the CDR3. CDR1 is SEHNR, CDR2 FQNEAQ, per germline (reference sequence). V dropped 11 bases and J dropped 3 bases, with 16 bases sitting between them. The CDR3 here is CAGLKLRDYGYTF. The DNA for the CDR3 is TGTGCCGGATTGAAGCTGCGGGACTATGGCTACACCTTC.

This clone was counted only a few times. The chain recombines TRBV19 with TRBJ2-1; a weak D match, TRBD2 (6 bases). The ends were cut back, 1 base at V and 10 bases at J, with 14 bases in the middle. Germline V CDR1 and CDR2: LNHDA, SQIVND (reference sequence). The length of the CDR3 is 14 residues. CDR3 coding DNA: TGTGCCAGTAGTATAGGAATGGAGGGCGGGGAGCAGTTCTTC. Protein sequence: CASSIGMEGGEQFF.

CDR3 DNA sequence: TGTGCCAGCAGTGAGAAAGCGGGAGGGTACGAGCAGTACTTC. Translated: CASSEKAGGYEQYF. The V gene is TRBV6-1, the J gene TRBJ2-7, with 10 nucleotides matching TRBD2. The germline CDR1 and CDR2 sequences are MNHNS and SASEGT. This CDR3 has 14 amino acids. The V segment lost 3 bases and the J segment 4 bases; nucleotides outside the gene matches: 3.

This clone was found a few times. The V call is TRBV7-2, the J call TRBJ2-1; TRBD2 matches at 11 bases. The junction had 9 bases not matched to a gene; V was cut back by 8 bases and J by 9 bases. This CDR3 has 14 residues. Germline CDR1 reads SGHTA; CDR2 reads FQGNSA. The CDR3 is CASGLTSGEGEQFF. The CDR3, as DNA: TGTGCCAGCGGGTTGACTAGCGGGGAAGGTGAGCAGTTCTTC. The full variable domain, in which reference TRBV7-2 and TRBJ2-1 provide the parts outside the CDR3, is GAGVSQSPSNKVTEKGKDVELRCDPISGHTALYWYRQSLGQGLEFLIYFQGNSAPDKSGLPSDRFSAERTGGSVSTLTIQRTQQEDSAVYLCASGLTSGEGEQFFGPGTRLTVL.

There are a few counts of this clone. V usage is TRBV30 and J usage is TRBJ2-5, with 7 positions matching TRBD1. The CDR3 is 13 residues long. Germline V gene sequence: CDR1 GTSNPN, CDR2 SVGIG (reference sequence). After removal of 3 bases from V and 4 bases from J, the junction contained 5 bases not matched to a gene. CDR3 in amino acids: CAWRRQGVETQYF. CDR3 nucleotides: TGTGCCTGGAGGCGGCAGGGGGTAGAGACCCAGTACTTC.

The chain recombines TRBV7-3 with TRBJ2-7; 10 nucleotides agree with TRBD2. This CDR3 comprises 15 residues. Per germline, CDR1 SGHTA and CDR2 FQGTGA. V shed 1 base and J 6 bases; nucleotides not matched to a gene: 6. For the CDR3, the DNA is TGTGCCAGCAGCTTAATGGCTAGCGGGAGCCTCGAGCAGTACTTC. This sequence encodes CASSLMASGSLEQYF.